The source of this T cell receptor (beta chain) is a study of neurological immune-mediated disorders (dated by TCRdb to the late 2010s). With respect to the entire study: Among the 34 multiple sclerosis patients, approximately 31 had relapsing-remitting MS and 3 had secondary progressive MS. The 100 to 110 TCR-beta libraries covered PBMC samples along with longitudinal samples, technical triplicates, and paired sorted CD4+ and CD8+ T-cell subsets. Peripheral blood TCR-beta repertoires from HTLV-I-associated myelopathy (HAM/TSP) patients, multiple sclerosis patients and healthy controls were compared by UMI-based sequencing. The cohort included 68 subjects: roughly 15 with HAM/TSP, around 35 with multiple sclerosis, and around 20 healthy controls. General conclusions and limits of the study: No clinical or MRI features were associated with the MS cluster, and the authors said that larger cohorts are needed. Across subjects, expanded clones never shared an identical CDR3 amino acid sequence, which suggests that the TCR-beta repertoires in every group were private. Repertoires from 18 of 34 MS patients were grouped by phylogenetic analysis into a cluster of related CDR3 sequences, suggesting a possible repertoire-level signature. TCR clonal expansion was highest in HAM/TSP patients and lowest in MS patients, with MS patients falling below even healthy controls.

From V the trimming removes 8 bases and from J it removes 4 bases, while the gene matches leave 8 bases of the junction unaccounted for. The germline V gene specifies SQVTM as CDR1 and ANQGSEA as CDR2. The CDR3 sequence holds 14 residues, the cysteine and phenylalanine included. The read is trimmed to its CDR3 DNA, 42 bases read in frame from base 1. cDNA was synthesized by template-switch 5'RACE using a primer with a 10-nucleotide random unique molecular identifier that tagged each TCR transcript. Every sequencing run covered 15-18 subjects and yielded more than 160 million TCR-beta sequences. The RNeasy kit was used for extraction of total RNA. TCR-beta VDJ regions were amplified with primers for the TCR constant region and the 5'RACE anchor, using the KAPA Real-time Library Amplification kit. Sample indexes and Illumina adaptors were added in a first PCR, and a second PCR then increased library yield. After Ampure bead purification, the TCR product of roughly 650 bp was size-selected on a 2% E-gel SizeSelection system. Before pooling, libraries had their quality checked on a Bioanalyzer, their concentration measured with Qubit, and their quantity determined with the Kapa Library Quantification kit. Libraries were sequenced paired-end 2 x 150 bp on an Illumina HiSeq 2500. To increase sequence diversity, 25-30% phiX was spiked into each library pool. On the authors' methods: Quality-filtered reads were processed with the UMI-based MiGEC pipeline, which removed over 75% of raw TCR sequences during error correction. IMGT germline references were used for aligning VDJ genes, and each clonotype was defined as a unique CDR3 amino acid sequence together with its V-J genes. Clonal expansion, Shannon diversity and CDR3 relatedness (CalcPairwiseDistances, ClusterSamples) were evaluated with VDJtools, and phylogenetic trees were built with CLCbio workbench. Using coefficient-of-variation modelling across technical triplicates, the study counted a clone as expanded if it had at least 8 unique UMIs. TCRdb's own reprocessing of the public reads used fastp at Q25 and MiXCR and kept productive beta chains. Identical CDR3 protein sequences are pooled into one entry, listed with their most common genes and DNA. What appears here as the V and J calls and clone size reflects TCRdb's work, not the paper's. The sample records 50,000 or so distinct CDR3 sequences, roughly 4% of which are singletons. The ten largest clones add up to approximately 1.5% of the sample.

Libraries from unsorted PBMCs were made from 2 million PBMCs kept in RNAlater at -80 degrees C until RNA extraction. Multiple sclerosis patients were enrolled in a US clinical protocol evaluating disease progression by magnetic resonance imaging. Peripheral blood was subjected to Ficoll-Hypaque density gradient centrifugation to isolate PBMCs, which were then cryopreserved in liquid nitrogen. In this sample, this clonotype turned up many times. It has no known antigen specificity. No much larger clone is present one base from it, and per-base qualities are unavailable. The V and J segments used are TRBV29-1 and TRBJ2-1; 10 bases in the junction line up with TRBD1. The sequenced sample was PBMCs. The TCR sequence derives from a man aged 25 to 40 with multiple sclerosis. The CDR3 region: CSLSAGQGYNEQFF. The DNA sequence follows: TGCAGCCTCTCTGCGGGACAGGGGTACAATGAGCAGTTCTTC.